Sequencing of this TCR beta chain was carried out in a study of blood T cell repertoires in COVID-19. The CDR3 is 14 amino acids. Germline-derived CDR1 and CDR2 are MDHEN and SYDVKM. V lost 6 bases and J lost 7, with 15 bases in between. Sequencing used immunoSEQ multiplex PCR; TCRdb keeps in-frame clones, though not all of them. The sample holds roughly 180,000 clones, about 82% seen once. The material sequenced was PBMCs or T cells enriched from blood (not recorded which). The chain recombines TRBV28 with TRBJ1-4, with a tentative D call TRBD1 (6 bases). This clonotype was obtained from a woman aged 25 to 39 who had recovered from COVID-19. The CDR3 loop reads CASRHPGEFEKLFF. CDR3 in DNA: TGTGCCAGCAGACACCCAGGGGAATTTGAAAAACTGTTTTTT.